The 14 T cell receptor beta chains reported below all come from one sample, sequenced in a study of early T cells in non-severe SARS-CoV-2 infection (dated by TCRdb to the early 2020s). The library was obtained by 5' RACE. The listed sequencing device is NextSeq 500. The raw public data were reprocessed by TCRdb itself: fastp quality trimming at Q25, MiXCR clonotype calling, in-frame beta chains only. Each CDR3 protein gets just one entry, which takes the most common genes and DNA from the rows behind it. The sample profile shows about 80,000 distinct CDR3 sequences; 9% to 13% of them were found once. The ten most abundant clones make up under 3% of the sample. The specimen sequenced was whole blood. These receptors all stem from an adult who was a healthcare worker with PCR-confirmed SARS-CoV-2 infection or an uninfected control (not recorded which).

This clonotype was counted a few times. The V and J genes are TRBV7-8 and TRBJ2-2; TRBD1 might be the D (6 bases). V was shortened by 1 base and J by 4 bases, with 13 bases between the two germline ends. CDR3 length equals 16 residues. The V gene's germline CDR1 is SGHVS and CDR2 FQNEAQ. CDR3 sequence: CASSLEGVLGTGELFF. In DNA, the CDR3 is TGTGCCAGCAGCTTAGAGGGGGTTTTGGGCACCGGGGAGCTGTTTTTT.

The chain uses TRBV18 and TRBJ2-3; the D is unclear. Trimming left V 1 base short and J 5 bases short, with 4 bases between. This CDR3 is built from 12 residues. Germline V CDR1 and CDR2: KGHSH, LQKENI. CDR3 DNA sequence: TGTGCCAGCTCACCACGGGGAGATACGCAGTATTTT. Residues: CASSPRGDTQYF.

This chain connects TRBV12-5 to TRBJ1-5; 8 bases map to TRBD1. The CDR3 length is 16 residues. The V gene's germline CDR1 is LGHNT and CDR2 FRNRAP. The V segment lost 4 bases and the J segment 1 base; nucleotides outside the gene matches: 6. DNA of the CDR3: TGTGCTAGTGGTTCCGCCGACAGGGGAAGCAATCAGCCCCAGCATTTT. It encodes CASGSADRGSNQPQHF. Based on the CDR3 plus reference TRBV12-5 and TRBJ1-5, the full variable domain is DARVTQTPRHKVTEMGQEVTMRCQPILGHNTVFWYRQTMMQGLELLAYFRNRAPLDDSGMPKDRFSAEMPDATLATLKIQPSEPRDSAVYFCASGSADRGSNQPQHFGDGTRLSIL.

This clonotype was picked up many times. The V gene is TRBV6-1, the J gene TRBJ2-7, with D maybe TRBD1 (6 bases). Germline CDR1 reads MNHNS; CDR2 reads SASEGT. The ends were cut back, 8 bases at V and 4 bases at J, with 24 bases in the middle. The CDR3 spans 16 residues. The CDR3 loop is CASSEGWQARGYEQYF. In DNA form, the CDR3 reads TGTGCCAGCTCTGAGGGGTGGCAGGCCAGGGGATACGAGCAGTACTTC.

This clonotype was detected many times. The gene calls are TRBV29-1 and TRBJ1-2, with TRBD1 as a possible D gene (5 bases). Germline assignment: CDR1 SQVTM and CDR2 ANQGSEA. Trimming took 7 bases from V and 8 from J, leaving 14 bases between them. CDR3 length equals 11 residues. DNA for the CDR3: TGCAGCGCATCAACAGGTTCCGGCTACACCTTC. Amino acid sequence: CSASTGSGYTF.

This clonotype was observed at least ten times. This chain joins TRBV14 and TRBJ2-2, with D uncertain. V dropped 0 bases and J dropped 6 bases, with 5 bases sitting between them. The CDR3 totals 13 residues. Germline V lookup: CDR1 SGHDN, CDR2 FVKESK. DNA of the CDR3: TGTGCCAGCAGCCAAGATCTGGCCGGGGAGCTGTTTTTT. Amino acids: CASSQDLAGELFF.

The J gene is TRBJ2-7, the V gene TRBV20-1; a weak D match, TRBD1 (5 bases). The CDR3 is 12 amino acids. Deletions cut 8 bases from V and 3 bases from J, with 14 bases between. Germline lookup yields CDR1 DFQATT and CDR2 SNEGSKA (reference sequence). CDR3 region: CSQQDTLYEQYF. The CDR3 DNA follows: TGCAGTCAACAGGACACGCTCTACGAGCAGTACTTC.

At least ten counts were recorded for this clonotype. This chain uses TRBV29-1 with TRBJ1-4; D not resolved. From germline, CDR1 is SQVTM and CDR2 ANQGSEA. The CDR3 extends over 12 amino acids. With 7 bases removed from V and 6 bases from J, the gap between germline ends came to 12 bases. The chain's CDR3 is CSGRWADEKLFF. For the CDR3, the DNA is TGCAGCGGACGGTGGGCAGATGAAAAACTGTTTTTT. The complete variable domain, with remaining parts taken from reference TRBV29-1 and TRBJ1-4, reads SAVISQKPSRDICQRGTSLTIQCQVDSQVTMMFWYRQQPGQSLTLIATANQGSEATYESGFVIDKFPISRPNLTFSTLTVSNMSPEDSSIYLCSGRWADEKLFFGSGTQLSVL.

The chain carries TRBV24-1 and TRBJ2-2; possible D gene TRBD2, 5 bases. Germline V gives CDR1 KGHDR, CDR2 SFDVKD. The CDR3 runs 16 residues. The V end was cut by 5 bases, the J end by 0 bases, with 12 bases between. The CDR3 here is CATSGGIYANTGELFF. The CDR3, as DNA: TGTGCCACCAGTGGAGGGATCTACGCGAACACCGGGGAGCTGTTTTTT.

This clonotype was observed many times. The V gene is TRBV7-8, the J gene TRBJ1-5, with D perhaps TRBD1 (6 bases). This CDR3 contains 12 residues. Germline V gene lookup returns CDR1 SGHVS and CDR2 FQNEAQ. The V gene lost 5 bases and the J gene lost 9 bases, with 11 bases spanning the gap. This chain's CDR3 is CASSTDRWPQHF. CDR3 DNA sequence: TGTGCCAGCAGCACGGACAGATGGCCCCAGCATTTT.

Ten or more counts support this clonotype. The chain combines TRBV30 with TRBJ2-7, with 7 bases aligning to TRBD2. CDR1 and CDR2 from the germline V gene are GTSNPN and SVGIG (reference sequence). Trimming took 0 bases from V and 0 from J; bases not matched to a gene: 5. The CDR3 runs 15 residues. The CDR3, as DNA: TGTGCCTGGAGTGTACCTAGCGGTCGCTCCTACGAGCAGTACTTC. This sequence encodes CAWSVPSGRSYEQYF.

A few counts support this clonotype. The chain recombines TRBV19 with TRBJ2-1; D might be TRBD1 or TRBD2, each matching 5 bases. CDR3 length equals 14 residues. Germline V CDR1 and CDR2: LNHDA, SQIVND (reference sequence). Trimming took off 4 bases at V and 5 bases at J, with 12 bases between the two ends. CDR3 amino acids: CASSRKWGNNEQFF. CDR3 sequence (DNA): TGTGCCAGTAGTAGAAAGTGGGGGAACAATGAGCAGTTCTTC.

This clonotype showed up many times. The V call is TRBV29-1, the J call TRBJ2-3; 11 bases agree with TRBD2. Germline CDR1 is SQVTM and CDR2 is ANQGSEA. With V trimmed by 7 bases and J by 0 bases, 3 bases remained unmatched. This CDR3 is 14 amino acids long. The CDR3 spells CSGTSGRSTDTQYF. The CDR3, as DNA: TGCAGCGGGACTAGCGGGCGGAGCACAGATACGCAGTATTTT.

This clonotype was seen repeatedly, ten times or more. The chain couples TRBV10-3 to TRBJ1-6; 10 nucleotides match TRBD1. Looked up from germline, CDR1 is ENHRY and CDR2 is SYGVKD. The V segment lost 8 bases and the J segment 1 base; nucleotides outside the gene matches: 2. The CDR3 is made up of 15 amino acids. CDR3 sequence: CAIGTGESYNSPLHF. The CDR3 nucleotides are TGTGCCATCGGGACAGGGGAGTCCTATAATTCACCCCTCCACTTT.